This is a list of T cell receptor beta chains from one sample in a study of T cell changes during pregnancy in multiple sclerosis. TCRdb's table, derived via immunoSEQ multiplex PCR, lists solely in-frame clones and lacks some. The table includes tens of thousands of clones, more than 85% detected once. Sequencing was performed on CD8+ T cells from peripheral blood mononuclear cells, taken after pregnancy. The source is a female donor with multiple sclerosis, enrolled in a pregnancy study. Both conserved end residues are part of each CDR3. Each record gives: V gene, D gene, J gene, clone size, CDR3 DNA, CDR3 protein. D genes are given only for firm matches. Some rows have no size entry. The others give once, few or many, or a class for an expanded clone.

>TRBV6-5|TRBD1|TRBJ1-1|NA
TGTGCCAGCAGTTACGGGACAGTTATGAACACTGAAGCTTTCTTT
CASSYGTVMNTEAFF
>TRBV5-8|NA|TRBJ2-7|NA
TGTGCCAGCAGCTTGCGGGAGACAAGCTCCTACGAGCAGTACTTC
CASSLRETSSYEQYF
>TRBV30|TRBD2|TRBJ2-5|NA
TGTGCCTGGAGTCCTCTTAGCGGGGGGGGACAAGAGACCCAGTACTTC
CAWSPLSGGGQETQYF
>TRBV10-2|TRBD2|TRBJ2-1|NA
TGCGCCAGCAGTACGCCTGGGACTAGCGCGACCTACAATGAGCAGTTCTTC
CASSTPGTSATYNEQFF
>TRBV30|TRBD1|TRBJ2-3|NA
TGTGCCTGGAGTGTAGGACAGGGTAAAATGGATACGCAGTATTTT
CAWSVGQGKMDTQYF
>TRBV7-8|TRBD2|TRBJ2-6|NA
TGTGCCAGCAGCTTAGGCGGGAGTATTTCTGGGGCCAACGTCCTGACTTTC
CASSLGGSISGANVLTF
>TRBV29-1|TRBD1|TRBJ2-7|NA
TGCAGCGCCGGGGCAGGACAGGGCAACTACGAGCAGTACTTC
CSAGAGQGNYEQYF
>TRBV30|TRBD1|TRBJ1-4|NA
TGTGCCTGGAGTCCTACCGACAGGGTCGTTGAAAAACTGTTTTTT
CAWSPTDRVVEKLFF
>TRBV19|NA|TRBJ2-1|NA
TGTGCCAGTACCCAGAGGGGGGGGGTCGATGAGCAGTTCTTC
CASTQRGGVDEQFF
>TRBV27|TRBD1|TRBJ1-2|NA
TGTGCCAGCAGTTTAACAGGGGTCGCTGGCTACACCTTC
CASSLTGVAGYTF
>TRBV5-1|TRBD1|TRBJ1-2|NA
TGCGCCAGCACCCCGACCGGGACAGGATCATTCTTTAACTATGGCTACACCTTC
CASTPTGTGSFFNYGYTF
>TRBV19|NA|TRBJ1-1|NA
TGTGCCAGTAGTATAGATAGAGCCAGGGGATTGAACACTGAAGCTTTCTTT
CASSIDRARGLNTEAFF
>TRBV18|TRBD1|TRBJ1-1|NA
TGTGCCAGCTCACCACAGGACAGGGGAAAGAACACTGAAGCTTTCTTT
CASSPQDRGKNTEAFF
>TRBV5-5|TRBD1|TRBJ1-1|NA
TGTGCCAGCAGCTTGTCTAGTCCGGCGTCGGACAGGTTGAACACTGAAGCTTTCTTT
CASSLSSPASDRLNTEAFF
>TRBV4-3|NA|TRBJ1-1|NA
TGCGCCAGCAGCCAAGATCGTGGGAGGTGGAACACTGAAGCTTTCTTT
CASSQDRGRWNTEAFF
>TRBV5-5|NA|TRBJ2-7|NA
TGTGCCAGCAGCCCCCCCGGCTCCTACGAGCAGTACTTC
CASSPPGSYEQYF
>TRBV2|NA|TRBJ1-1|NA
TGTGCCAGCAGGCAGGGAAGAACTGTGAACACTGAAGCTTTCTTT
CASRQGRTVNTEAFF
>TRBV5-1|TRBD2|TRBJ2-7|once
TGCGCCAGCAGCTTGTCAGCGGGGGACTCCTACGAGCAGTACTTC
CASSLSAGDSYEQYF
>TRBV19|NA|TRBJ1-2|NA
TGTGCCAGTACCAGGGCCTCTAGCTACACCTTC
CASTRASSYTF
>TRBV10-3|NA|TRBJ2-1|NA
TGTGCCATCAGTGAGCGACAGATCTCCGGATACAATGAGCAGTTCTTC
CAISERQISGYNEQFF
>TRBV5-1|NA|TRBJ2-7|NA
TGCGCCAGCAGCTATTTAGAGAGCTACGAGCAGTACTTC
CASSYLESYEQYF
>TRBV2|TRBD1|TRBJ1-1|once
TGTGCCAGCAGTCCCGGACAGGGCAGGACTGAAGCTTTCTTT
CASSPGQGRTEAFF
>TRBV19|TRBD2|TRBJ2-1|NA
TGTGCCAGTAGTATGGGCCTAGCGGGGGGATATTACAATGAGCAGTTCTTC
CASSMGLAGGYYNEQFF
>TRBV2|TRBD2|TRBJ2-2|NA
TGTGCCAGCAGTGAAGCGCTTCGGCGGGGGGGCCGGGGCGGGGAGCTGTTTTTT
CASSEALRRGGRGGELFF
>TRBV4-1|NA|TRBJ1-4|NA
TGCGCCAGCAGCCAAGATCCAGGGTGGAATAATGAAAAACTGTTTTTT
CASSQDPGWNNEKLFF
>TRBV11-2|NA|TRBJ2-5|NA
TGTGCCAGCAGCTTATTAGTAGCCGGGTCCCAAGAGACCCAGTACTTC
CASSLLVAGSQETQYF
>TRBV19|TRBD2|TRBJ2-1|NA
TGTGCCAGTAGTATAGCGGCTAGCGGGATGAATGAGCAGTTCTTC
CASSIAASGMNEQFF
>TRBV13|TRBD1|TRBJ1-1|few
TGTGCCAGCATCCGGACAGGGACCCACACTGAAGCTTTCTTT
CASIRTGTHTEAFF
>TRBV5-5|TRBD2|TRBJ2-7|NA
TGTGCCAGCAGCTTGTGGGTAGCGGGGTACTCCTACGAGCAGTACTTC
CASSLWVAGYSYEQYF
>TRBV2|TRBD1|TRBJ2-7|NA
TGTGCCAGCAAGACAGGGGGCACGTACGAGCAGTACTTC
CASKTGGTYEQYF
>TRBV10-1|NA|TRBJ1-5|NA
TGCGCCAGCATCGGGAGGTCATGTGGCAATCAGCCCCAGCATTTT
CASIGRSCGNQPQHF
>TRBV7-9|NA|TRBJ1-1|NA
TGTGCCAGCAGCGTTCTTGAGGGTAGCACTGAAGCTTTCTTT
CASSVLEGSTEAFF
>TRBV9|NA|TRBJ1-2|NA
TGTGCCAGCAGCGTAGCTTTAGGCGGGGCGGTCTATGGCTACACCTTC
CASSVALGGAVYGYTF
>TRBV19|NA|TRBJ2-7|NA
TGTGCCAGTAGTACCACCGGGAGAAGCGAGCAGTACTTC
CASSTTGRSEQYF
>TRBV4-3|TRBD2|TRBJ2-1|NA
TGCGCCAGCAGCCCGGAACTAGCGGGGGGCAGGAATGAGCAGTTCTTC
CASSPELAGGRNEQFF
>TRBV27|NA|TRBJ1-5|NA
TGTGCCAGCCGAACCAAGGGGCTCGGGCAGCCCCAGCATTTT
CASRTKGLGQPQHF
>TRBV27|NA|TRBJ2-7|NA
TGTGCCAGCAGTTTAGGTACAGGGTTATACGAGCAGTACTTC
CASSLGTGLYEQYF
>TRBV4-1|NA|TRBJ2-3|NA
TGCGCCAGCAGCCAAGAGTTAGGTACAGGCACAGATACGCAGTATTTT
CASSQELGTGTDTQYF
>TRBV7-9|NA|TRBJ1-6|NA
TGTGCCAGCAGCGCTACGAATTCACCCCTCCACTTT
CASSATNSPLHF
>TRBV12-5|NA|TRBJ2-5|few
TGTGCTAGTGGTTTGGTTAGGGGGCAAGAGACCCAGTACTTC
CASGLVRGQETQYF